What follows are 28 T cell receptor beta chains derived from one specimen sequenced in a study of cytomegalovirus exposure and HLA in healthy donors. Researchers ran the PCR with 60 Vbeta and 13 Jbeta primers. Profiling relied on immunoSEQ multiplex PCR, and the TCRdb table lists in-frame clones only, not all of them. The data hold about 120,000 clones, with 65% to 80% observed a single time. Sequencing was done on a sample of PBMCs. The receptors derive from a middle-aged man in good health and CMV-seropositive.

J is TRBJ1-2 and V is TRBV4-1; maybe TRBD1 (5 bases). Looked up from germline, CDR1 is MGHRA and CDR2 is YSYEKL. The CDR3 sequence is 13 residues long. Between the trimmed V and J ends, which lost 6 bases and 4 bases, there was a span of 12 bases. Here the CDR3 DNA reads TGCGCCAGCAGTCCCAGACAGTCCTATGGCTACACCTTC. Amino acid sequence: CASSPRQSYGYTF.

V and J are TRBV7-3 and TRBJ1-1; TRBD1 matches 7 bases. The CDR3 loop spans 16 amino acids. The germline V gene has CDR1 SGHTA and CDR2 FQGTGA. Trimming removed 1 base from V and 2 bases from J; junction bases left unmatched: 7. CDR3 in amino acids: CASSLNSGQPNTEAFF. As DNA, the CDR3 is TGTGCCAGCAGCTTAAACTCGGGACAGCCAAACACTGAAGCTTTCTTT.

This chain links TRBV19 with TRBJ1-2; TRBD1 aligns across 8 bases. With V trimmed by 10 bases and J by 4 bases, 8 bases remained unmatched. CDR1 and CDR2 from the germline V gene are LNHDA and SQIVND (reference sequence). This CDR3 spans 13 amino acids. The CDR3 here is CATWGGQVYGYTF. The CDR3 coding sequence is TGTGCCACCTGGGGGGGACAGGTCTATGGCTACACCTTC.

This chain connects TRBV6-1 to TRBJ2-3; the match to TRBD1 covers 7 bases. CDR3 length: 15 amino acids. The germline V gene has CDR1 MNHNS and CDR2 SASEGT. With 6 bases clipped from V and 4 bases from J, the junction kept 10 bases outside the gene matches. The CDR3 region has the DNA TGTGCCAGCAGGAGTATAGGGGGCGCCCCAGATACGCAGTATTTT. This codes for CASRSIGGAPDTQYF.

The CDR3 sequence is CASSPDRMSYF. The CDR3 DNA follows: TGTGCCAGCAGCCCCGACAGAATGTCCTACTTC. V usage is TRBV7-2 and J usage is TRBJ2-5; the D gene is possibly TRBD1 (5 bases). This CDR3 comprises 11 residues. Germline lookup yields CDR1 SGHTA and CDR2 FQGNSA. V was trimmed by 5 bases and J by 14 bases, leaving 15 bases between them.

The chain couples TRBV18 to TRBJ1-5, with a weak D call TRBD1 (6 bases). From germline, CDR1 is KGHSH and CDR2 LQKENI. The CDR3 covers 15 residues. Trimming took 2 bases from V and 2 from J, leaving 10 bases between them. The CDR3 loop is CASSPAHRGNQPQHF. In nucleotides, the CDR3 is TGTGCCAGCTCACCAGCCCACAGGGGCAATCAGCCCCAGCATTTT.

J is TRBJ1-1 and V is TRBV4-2; D is unresolved. The germline V and J ends were trimmed by 1 base and 4 bases, with 10 bases remaining between them. CDR1 is LGHNA and CDR2 is YNFKEQ in the germline V gene. The CDR3 spans 14 residues. CDR3 nucleotide sequence: TGTGCCAGCAGCCAAGGGCCAGATCCCACTGAAGCTTTCTTT. This gives the protein CASSQGPDPTEAFF.

The genes are TRBV28 and TRBJ1-2; TRBD1 aligns across 10 bases. The junction had 9 bases not matched to a gene; V was cut back by 1 base and J by 7 bases. Germline V CDR1 and CDR2: MDHEN, SYDVKM. CDR3 length: 16 amino acids. The CDR3 here is CASSLSTGTGDGGYTF. DNA for the CDR3: TGTGCCAGCAGTTTATCTACCGGGACAGGGGACGGTGGCTACACCTTC.

Comment on this clone: This same CDR3 is encoded by further DNA sequences in the sample. CDR3 loop: CASSSGQNTEAFF. Written as DNA, the CDR3 is TGTGCCAGCAGCTCCGGACAGAACACTGAAGCTTTCTTT. V usage is TRBV7-3 and J usage is TRBJ1-1; TRBD1 might be the D (5 bases). This CDR3 comprises 13 residues. Trimming shortened V by 4 bases and J by 1 base, and 7 bases separated the two germline ends. Germline loops: CDR1 SGHTA, CDR2 FQGTGA.

J is TRBJ1-6 and V is TRBV25-1, with TRBD1 matching over 9 bases. Germline CDR1 and CDR2: MGHDK and SYGVNS. CDR3 length: 18 residues. Trimming took 4 bases from V and 9 from J; bases not matched to a gene: 16. The chain's CDR3 is CASSAHPRDRDYGSPLHF. The CDR3 nucleotides are TGTGCCAGCAGTGCCCACCCGAGGGACAGGGATTATGGTTCACCCCTCCACTTT.

This clone was seen only a few times. The chain joins TRBV7-9 to TRBJ1-5, with D possibly being TRBD1 (5 bases). The CDR3 runs 14 residues. Germline CDR1 and CDR2: SEHNR and FQNEAQ (reference sequence). V lost 1 base to trimming and J lost 6 bases, with 10 bases between them. CDR3 coding DNA: TGTGCCAGCAGCTTAGGTCCAGGGCCTCAGCCCCAGCATTTT. This sequence encodes CASSLGPGPQPQHF.

The count of this clone is one. V gene TRBV28 combines with J gene TRBJ1-2, with D unresolved. Trimming removed 2 bases from V and 11 bases from J, with 9 bases in between. Germline V lookup: CDR1 MDHEN, CDR2 SYDVKM. The CDR3 contains 11 residues. The CDR3 loop is CASSLGGDYTF. In DNA form, the CDR3 reads TGTGCCAGCAGTTTAGGTGGAGATTACACCTTC.

The chain recombines TRBV7-2 with TRBJ2-7; TRBD1 might be the D (6 bases). From germline, CDR1 is SGHTA and CDR2 FQGNSA. The CDR3 contains 15 residues. Between the trimmed V and J ends, which lost 5 bases and 1 base, there was a span of 15 bases. The DNA for the CDR3 is TGTGCCAGCAGCCCGGGACACCCATCATCCTACGAGCAGTACTTC. Encoded protein: CASSPGHPSSYEQYF. Filled out from reference TRBV7-2 and TRBJ2-7, the complete variable domain reads GAGVSQSPSNKVTEKGKDVELRCDPISGHTALYWYRQSLGQGLEFLIYFQGNSAPDKSGLPSDRFSAERTGGSVSTLTIQRTQQEDSAVYLCASSPGHPSSYEQYFGPGTRLTVT.

This clone came up once. V gene TRBV4-2 combines with J gene TRBJ2-1, with D possibly TRBD1 on 5 matching bases. CDR3 size: 18 residues. Germline lookup yields CDR1 LGHNA and CDR2 YNFKEQ. V lost 0 bases and J 0 bases, leaving 15 bases between the germline ends. CDR3 sequence: CASSQDPLGARSYNEQFF. The CDR3 DNA sequence: TGTGCCAGCAGCCAAGATCCCTTAGGGGCCCGCTCCTACAATGAGCAGTTCTTC.

V is TRBV19 and J is TRBJ1-2; a weak D match, TRBD1 (6 bases). In germline, CDR1 is LNHDA, CDR2 SQIVND (reference sequence). This CDR3 has 13 residues. V lost 6 bases to trimming and J lost 4 bases, with 12 bases between them. The CDR3 DNA reads as TGTGCCAGTAGCCCACAGGGAGTCTATGGCTACACCTTC. Translating gives CASSPQGVYGYTF.

In the case of this clone: The junction and the germline gene differ at one end; a read error may be behind it. V and J are TRBV7-9 and TRBJ2-3; a weak D match, TRBD1 (6 bases). Germline CDR1 reads SEHNR; CDR2 reads FQNEAQ (reference sequence). CDR3 size: 16 residues. The DNA of the CDR3 is TGTTCCAGCAGCTTCGGGTCAGGGGCAGGTACAGATACGCAGTATTTT. Translation: CSSSFGSGAGTDTQYF.

The chain joins TRBV7-9 to TRBJ2-5; 11 positions agree with TRBD2. Per germline, CDR1 SEHNR and CDR2 FQNEAQ (reference sequence). The CDR3 extends over 17 amino acids. V trimming: 5 bases; J trimming: 5 bases; junction bases outside the gene matches: 13. The CDR3 nucleotides are TGTGCCAGCAGCAGACTGGCTAGCGGGGGGCCCACGGAGACCCAGTACTTC. As protein: CASSRLASGGPTETQYF. The whole variable domain, remainder taken from reference TRBV7-9 and TRBJ2-5, is DTGVSQNPRHKITKRGQNVTFRCDPISEHNRLYWYRQTLGQGPEFLTYFQNEAQLEKSRLLSDRFSAERPKGSFSTLEIQRTEQGDSAMYLCASSRLASGGPTETQYFGPGTRLLVL.

The CDR3 region has the DNA TGTGCCAGCAGCGTAATTGAGGGATGGACTGAAGCTTTCTTT. Its translation is CASSVIEGWTEAFF. The rearrangement links TRBV9 to TRBJ1-1; D is undetermined. The CDR3 is 14 residues long. Per the germline V gene, CDR1 is SGDLS and CDR2 is YYNGEE. V lost 1 base to trimming and J lost 5 bases, with 12 bases between them.

The chain uses TRBV27 and TRBJ2-1, with 7 positions matching TRBD1. CDR3 length equals 17 residues. V dropped 1 base and J dropped 2; count of bases not matched to a gene: 8. Germline V gives CDR1 MNHEY, CDR2 SMNVEV (reference sequence). The CDR3, as DNA: TGTGCCAGCAGTTTATTCCAGACAGGGACGCCCTACAATGAGCAGTTCTTC. It encodes CASSLFQTGTPYNEQFF.

A remark on this clone: The junction shows a germline mismatch at one end, possibly a read error. This sequence joins TRBV7-9 and TRBJ2-1, with 12 bases identical to TRBD2. Germline assignment: CDR1 SEHNR and CDR2 FQNEAQ (reference sequence). The CDR3 runs 17 residues. In DNA, the CDR3 is TGTTCCAGCAGCGCAGGACTAGCGGGGCGGGCAGGTGATGAGCAGTTCTTC. It codes for CSSSAGLAGRAGDEQFF. The full variable domain, rest sourced from reference TRBV7-9 and TRBJ2-1, is DTGVSQNPRHKITKRGQNVTFRCDPISEHNRLYWYRQTLGQGPEFLTYFQNEAQLEKSRLLSDRFSAERPKGSFSTLEIQRTEQGDSAMYLCSSSAGLAGRAGDEQFFGPGTRLTVL.

The chain combines TRBV5-1 with TRBJ1-2, with TRBD1 matching over 9 bases. Germline trimming cut 2 bases from V and 7 bases from J; bases unmatched to any gene: 9. Germline assignment: CDR1 SGHRS and CDR2 YFSETQ. The CDR3 length is 15 residues. In DNA form, the CDR3 reads TGCGCCAGCAGCTTATCAGTACAGGGGGCGGCTGGCTACACCTTC. It translates to CASSLSVQGAAGYTF.

The rearrangement links TRBV11-3 to TRBJ2-7; 8 bases line up with TRBD1. This CDR3 comprises 16 residues. Per the germline V gene, CDR1 is SGHNT and CDR2 is YENEEA. V shed 0 bases and J 1 base; nucleotides not matched to a gene: 5. CDR3 coding DNA: TGTGCCAGCAGCTTAGACCCAAGACAGGGGTCCTACGAGCAGTACTTC. It codes for CASSLDPRQGSYEQYF.

This sequence joins TRBV7-3 and TRBJ2-1, with a weak D call TRBD1 (5 bases). This CDR3 region has 15 residues. Germline CDR1 is SGHTA and CDR2 is FQGTGA. V lost 5 bases and J 0 bases, leaving 11 bases between the germline ends. This CDR3 reads CASSRIRGSYNEQFF. CDR3 coding DNA: TGTGCCAGCAGCCGAATTAGGGGCTCCTACAATGAGCAGTTCTTC. Based on the CDR3 plus reference TRBV7-3 and TRBJ2-1, the full variable domain is GAGVSQTPSNKVTEKGKYVELRCDPISGHTALYWYRQSLGQGPEFLIYFQGTGAADDSGLPNDRFFAVRPEGSVSTLKIQRTERGDSAVYLCASSRIRGSYNEQFFGPGTRLTVL.

V and J are TRBV7-9 and TRBJ2-7; D might be TRBD1 (5 bases). Trimming cost V 10 bases and J 0 bases, with 13 bases left between them. In germline, CDR1 is SEHNR, CDR2 FQNEAQ (reference sequence). The CDR3 totals 13 residues. CDR3 sequence: CATRPGPSYEQYF. CDR3 nucleotides: TGTGCCACCCGGCCAGGGCCCTCCTACGAGCAGTACTTC.

V is TRBV14 and J is TRBJ1-2; tentatively, D is TRBD1 (5 bases). The germline V gene has CDR1 SGHDN and CDR2 FVKESK. This CDR3 is 15 amino acids long. V shed 4 bases and J shed 2 bases, with 14 bases lying between them. CDR3 DNA sequence: TGTGCCAGCAGCCGCTCAGGGTTGACCAACTATGGCTACACCTTC. Translation gives CASSRSGLTNYGYTF.

The chain links TRBV28 to TRBJ1-5; D possibly corresponds to TRBD1 (5 bases). V was pared by 6 bases and J by 6 bases, with 18 bases between. This CDR3 is 15 amino acids long. The germline CDR1 and CDR2 sequences are MDHEN and SYDVKM. The CDR3 DNA follows: TGTGCCAGCAGCCCAAGGGGTATGGTCCGTCAGCCCCAGCATTTT. This codes for CASSPRGMVRQPQHF.

This rearrangement joins TRBV5-4 to TRBJ1-1, with 8 nucleotides matching TRBD1. The J segment lost 5 bases and the V segment lost 0 bases, leaving 3 bases of the junction unmatched. Germline V CDR1 and CDR2: SGHNT, YYREEE (reference sequence). The CDR3 loop spans 14 amino acids. CDR3 DNA: TGTGCCAGCAGCTTGGACAGGGGGGAAACTGAAGCTTTCTTT. Its protein is CASSLDRGETEAFF.

This rearrangement joins TRBV28 to TRBJ1-1; a weak D match, TRBD1 (6 bases). The CDR3 contains 19 residues. Trimming cost V 5 bases and J 3 bases, with 28 bases left between them. Germline CDR1 is MDHEN and CDR2 is SYDVKM. The CDR3: CASSGTLGAGVSWDTEAFF. The CDR3 DNA reads as TGTGCCAGCAGTGGGACCCTCGGGGCAGGGGTTAGTTGGGACACTGAAGCTTTCTTT.